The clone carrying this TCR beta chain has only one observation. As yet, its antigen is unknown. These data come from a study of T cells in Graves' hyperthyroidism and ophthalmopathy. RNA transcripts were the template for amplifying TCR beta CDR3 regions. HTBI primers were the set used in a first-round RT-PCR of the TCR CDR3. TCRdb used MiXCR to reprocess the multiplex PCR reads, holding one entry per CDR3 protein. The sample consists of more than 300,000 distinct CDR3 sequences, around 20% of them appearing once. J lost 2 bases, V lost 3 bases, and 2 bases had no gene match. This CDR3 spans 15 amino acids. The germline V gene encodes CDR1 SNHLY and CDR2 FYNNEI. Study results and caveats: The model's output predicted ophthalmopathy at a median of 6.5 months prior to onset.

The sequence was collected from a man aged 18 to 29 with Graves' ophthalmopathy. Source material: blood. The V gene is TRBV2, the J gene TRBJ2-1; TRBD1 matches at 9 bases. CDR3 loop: CASSDGTGTYNEQFF. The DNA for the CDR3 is TGTGCCAGCAGTGACGGGACAGGGACCTACAATGAGCAGTTCTTC.